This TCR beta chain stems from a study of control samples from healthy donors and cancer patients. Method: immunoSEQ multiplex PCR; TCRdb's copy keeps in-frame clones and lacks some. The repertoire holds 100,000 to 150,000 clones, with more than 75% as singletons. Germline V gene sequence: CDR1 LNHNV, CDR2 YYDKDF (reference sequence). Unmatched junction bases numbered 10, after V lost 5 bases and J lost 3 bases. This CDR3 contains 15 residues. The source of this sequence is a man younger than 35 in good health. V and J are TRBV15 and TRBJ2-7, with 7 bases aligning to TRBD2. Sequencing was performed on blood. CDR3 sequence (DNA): TGTGCCACCAGCGCACGGACTAGTTCTGGCTACGAGCAGTACTTC. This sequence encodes CATSARTSSGYEQYF.